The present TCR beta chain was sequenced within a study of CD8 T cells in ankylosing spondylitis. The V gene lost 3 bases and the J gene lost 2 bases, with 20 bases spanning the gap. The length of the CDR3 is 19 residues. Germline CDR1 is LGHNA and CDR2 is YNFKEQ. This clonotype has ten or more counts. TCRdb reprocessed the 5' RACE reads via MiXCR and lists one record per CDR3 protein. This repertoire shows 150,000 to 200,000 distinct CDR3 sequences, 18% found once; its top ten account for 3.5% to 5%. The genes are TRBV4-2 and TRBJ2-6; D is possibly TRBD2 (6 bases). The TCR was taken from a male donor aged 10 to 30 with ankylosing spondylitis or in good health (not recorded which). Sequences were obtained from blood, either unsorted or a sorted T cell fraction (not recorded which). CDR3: CASSHASGGERPGANVLTF. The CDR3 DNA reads TGTGCCAGCAGCCACGCCTCCGGAGGGGAGAGGCCTGGGGCCAACGTCCTGACTTTC.